One and the same sample provided the 31 T cell receptor beta chains below, sequenced in a study of ipilimumab plus nivolumab after autologous stem cell transplantation. Profiling relied on immunoSEQ multiplex PCR, and the TCRdb table lists in-frame clones only, not all of them. The data contain around 45,000 clones, 70% to 90% of them singletons. The material sequenced was PBMCs, taken in a trial of ipilimumab plus nivolumab as post-transplant consolidation. The receptors were gathered from a male donor with multiple myeloma.

This sequence joins TRBV19 and TRBJ1-5; D is possibly TRBD1 (5 bases). V was pared by 6 bases and J by 3 bases, with 12 bases between. CDR1 and CDR2 from the germline V gene are LNHDA and SQIVND (reference sequence). The CDR3 consists of 14 residues. CDR3: CASRGTYNNQPQHF. The CDR3, as DNA: TGTGCCAGTAGGGGGACCTACAACAATCAGCCCCAGCATTTT. Filled out from reference TRBV19 and TRBJ1-5, the complete variable domain reads DGGITQSPKYLFRKEGQNVTLSCEQNLNHDAMYWYRQDPGQGLRLIYYSQIVNDFQKGDIAEGYSVSREKKESFPLTVTSAQKNPTAFYLCASRGTYNNQPQHFGDGTRLSIL.

The chain couples TRBV5-5 to TRBJ1-2, with D hard to call. The CDR3 runs 12 residues. Germline V CDR1 and CDR2: SGHKS, YYEKEE (reference sequence). V was trimmed by 0 bases and J by 4 bases, leaving 4 bases between them. CDR3 nucleotide sequence: TGTGCCAGCAGCTTGGACAGCTATGGCTACACCTTC. Amino acids: CASSLDSYGYTF.

The CDR3 loop reads CASRSGGSMNTEAFF. In nucleotides, the CDR3 is TGTGCCAGCAGATCGGGAGGGAGCATGAACACTGAAGCTTTCTTT. The chain employs TRBV6-5 and TRBJ1-1; no clear D. The V end was cut by 6 bases, the J end by 0 bases, with 14 bases between. The germline CDR1 and CDR2 sequences are MNHEY and SVGAGI. The CDR3 has 15 amino acids.

V is TRBV7-2 and J is TRBJ1-3; D ambiguous. CDR1 is SGHTA, CDR2 FQGNSA, per germline. The CDR3 length is 15 residues. Trimming removed 3 bases at V and 0 bases at J, with 9 bases between. CDR3 sequence (DNA): TGTGCCAGCAGCTTGGGAATACTCTCTGGAAACACCATATATTTT. Protein product: CASSLGILSGNTIYF.

The CDR3 DNA reads TGCGCCAGCAGCCCCGCAGGTGAGGGCGGCTTTGGCTACACCTTC. Amino acids: CASSPAGEGGFGYTF. V usage is TRBV4-3 and J usage is TRBJ1-2; no definite D call. Between the trimmed V and J ends, which lost 4 bases and 7 bases, there was a span of 19 bases. The CDR3 is 15 residues long. CDR1 and CDR2 from the germline V gene are LGHNA and YSLEER.

V gene TRBV5-1 combines with J gene TRBJ2-7; 7 bases fit TRBD2. CDR1 SGHRS and CDR2 YFSETQ come from the germline V gene. The CDR3 contains 14 residues. With V trimmed by 3 bases and J by 5 bases, 8 bases remained unmatched. In nucleotides, the CDR3 is TGCGCCAGCAGCTCCGCGGGACTACACCACGAGCAGTACTTC. As protein: CASSSAGLHHEQYF.

This chain connects TRBV11-2 to TRBJ1-2; D ambiguous. CDR1 and CDR2 from the germline V gene are SGHAT and FQNNGV. This CDR3 region has 13 residues. V lost 1 base, J lost 7 bases, and 10 bases lay in between. CDR3 sequence reads: CASSLGGTGGYTF. Written as DNA, the CDR3 is TGTGCCAGCAGCTTAGGAGGAACGGGTGGCTACACCTTC.

V and J are TRBV9 and TRBJ2-1, with 10 nucleotides matching TRBD2. The CDR3 runs to 16 residues. The germline gives CDR1 SGDLS, CDR2 YYNGEE. Unmatched junction bases numbered 9, after V lost 4 bases and J lost 5 bases. The CDR3 loop reads CASSPYSGRLDNEQFF. The DNA of the CDR3 is TGTGCCAGCAGCCCCTATAGCGGGAGGCTTGACAATGAGCAGTTCTTC.

The chain uses TRBV6-6 and TRBJ2-7; weak D call: TRBD2 (6 bases). The V end was cut by 4 bases, the J end by 7 bases, with 11 bases between. This CDR3 is built from 12 residues. Germline-derived CDR1 and CDR2 are MNHNY and SVGAGI (reference sequence). CDR3 loop: CASSSIGGEQYF. In nucleotides, the CDR3 is TGTGCCAGCAGTTCCATCGGGGGAGAGCAGTACTTC.

The chain combines TRBV29-1 with TRBJ2-6, with D perhaps assigned TRBD1 or TRBD2 (5 bases each). This CDR3 spans 16 amino acids. V lost 5 bases and J lost 0, with 14 bases in between. Germline V CDR1 and CDR2: SQVTM, ANQGSEA. CDR3 region: CSVTRDVNSGANVLTF. As DNA, the CDR3 is TGCAGCGTTACCCGGGACGTCAACTCTGGGGCCAACGTCCTGACTTTC.

V gene TRBV30 combines with J gene TRBJ1-2; weak D call: TRBD1 (5 bases). Looked up from germline, CDR1 is GTSNPN and CDR2 is SVGIG (reference sequence). The CDR3 spans 12 residues. V was pared by 7 bases and J by 3 bases, with 12 bases between. The CDR3 sequence: CASRQTDYGYTF. The CDR3 DNA reads TGTGCCTCCCGACAGACTGACTATGGCTACACCTTC.

The V call is TRBV28, the J call TRBJ1-2; D gene ambiguous. Germline loops: CDR1 MDHEN, CDR2 SYDVKM. V was trimmed by 10 bases and J by 3 bases, leaving 9 bases between them. The CDR3 has 11 residues. CDR3 loop: CAKPGYYGYTF. The CDR3 DNA reads as TGTGCCAAACCGGGCTACTATGGCTACACCTTC.

The V gene is TRBV4-1, the J gene TRBJ1-2; D gene unclear. V was shortened by 1 base and J by 3 bases, with 15 bases between the two germline ends. From germline, CDR1 is MGHRA and CDR2 YSYEKL. The CDR3 covers 16 residues. CDR3: CASSQGGPQNDYGYTF. The CDR3, as DNA: TGCGCCAGCAGCCAAGGCGGGCCTCAAAACGACTATGGCTACACCTTC.

The chain recombines TRBV10-3 with TRBJ2-7, with TRBD1 as a possible D gene (8 bases). Trimming pared 6 bases from V and 4 bases from J, leaving 16 bases between. CDR1 is ENHRY and CDR2 is SYGVKD in the germline V gene. The CDR3 covers 14 residues. The CDR3 here is CAISTGQGLYEQYF. For the CDR3, the DNA is TGTGCCATCAGCACCGGACAGGGACTATACGAGCAGTACTTC.

The chain joins TRBV11-2 to TRBJ1-1; D perhaps matches TRBD1 (5 bases). Germline V lookup: CDR1 SGHAT, CDR2 FQNNGV. There are 13 residues in the CDR3. The V gene lost 6 bases and the J gene lost 3 bases, with 11 bases spanning the gap. The CDR3 DNA follows: TGTGCCAGCAGAGGGACTCAACACACTGAAGCTTTCTTT. Translation: CASRGTQHTEAFF.

The chain carries TRBV13 and TRBJ2-7; either TRBD1 or TRBD2 may supply D (5 bases each). The CDR3 covers 15 residues. The germline V gene encodes CDR1 PRHDT and CDR2 FYEKMQ (reference sequence). The V end lost 4 bases, the J end lost 0 bases, and 13 bases lay between the germline ends. CDR3 nucleotides: TGTGCCAGCAGCTCCCGGGACCGGAGCTCCTACGAGCAGTACTTC. Translating gives CASSSRDRSSYEQYF.

This sequence joins TRBV7-2 and TRBJ2-2; maybe TRBD2 (7 bases). Germline V gene data show CDR1 as SGHTA and CDR2 as FQGNSA. The V end was cut by 1 base, the J end by 3 bases, with 15 bases between. CDR3 length equals 17 residues. For the CDR3, the DNA is TGTGCCAGCAGCTTAGAATTGGGGGGGCCGCACACCGGGGAGCTGTTTTTT. Amino acids: CASSLELGGPHTGELFF.

The chain is built from TRBV5-1 and TRBJ1-1; 7 positions agree with TRBD1. Germline CDR1 SGHRS, CDR2 YFSETQ. This CDR3 comprises 16 residues. Losses at the gene ends were 2 bases for V and 0 bases for J; bases not matched to a gene: 7. CDR3 DNA: TGCGCCAGCAGCTTAACAGGGGCCCCCATGAACACTGAAGCTTTCTTT. Its protein is CASSLTGAPMNTEAFF. The full variable domain, its missing parts supplied by reference TRBV5-1 and TRBJ1-1, is KAGVTQTPRYLIKTRGQQVTLSCSPISGHRSVSWYQQTPGQGLQFLFEYFSETQRNKGNFPGRFSGRQFSNSRSEMNVSTLELGDSALYLCASSLTGAPMNTEAFFGQGTRLTVV.

The chain combines TRBV7-9 with TRBJ2-7, with 14 bases matching TRBD2. The CDR3 has 15 amino acids. V trimming: 5 bases; J trimming: 6 bases; junction bases outside the gene matches: 6. Germline assignment: CDR1 SEHNR and CDR2 FQNEAQ (reference sequence). The CDR3 is CASSKTSGRAGEQYF. The CDR3 DNA reads as TGTGCCAGCAGCAAGACTAGCGGGAGGGCCGGCGAGCAGTACTTC.

A single count supports this clone. The chain recombines TRBV10-3 with TRBJ2-1; tentatively, D is TRBD1 (6 bases). The V and J ends lost 7 bases and 6 bases respectively, with 13 bases between them. Per germline, CDR1 ENHRY and CDR2 SYGVKD. The length of the CDR3 is 13 residues. CDR3 residues: CAINEQGTNEQFF. The CDR3 DNA is TGTGCCATCAACGAACAGGGAACCAATGAGCAGTTCTTC.

The CDR3: CSARGPGPLHF. CDR3 sequence (DNA): TGCAGTGCCCGAGGACCGGGCCCCCTCCACTTT. J is TRBJ1-6 and V is TRBV20-1; D gene uncertain. The CDR3 totals 11 residues. Germline CDR1 DFQATT, CDR2 SNEGSKA (reference sequence). V lost 6 bases and J 13 bases, leaving 13 bases between the germline ends.

The chain couples TRBV5-4 to TRBJ1-1; D is perhaps TRBD1 (5 bases). Germline V gene data show CDR1 as SGHNT and CDR2 as YYREEE (reference sequence). The CDR3 has 14 residues. The V gene lost 2 bases and the J gene lost 1 base, with 9 bases spanning the gap. DNA for the CDR3: TGTGCCAGCAGCTTACAGGTATCGAACACTGAAGCTTTCTTT. Its translation is CASSLQVSNTEAFF.

The chain has TRBV5-8 and TRBJ2-1; 10 bases match TRBD2. The germline V gene encodes CDR1 SGHTS and CDR2 YDEGEE. The V segment lost 5 bases and the J segment 8 bases; nucleotides outside the gene matches: 10. The CDR3 length is 15 residues. The CDR3 is CASRTGTSVYDEQFF. CDR3 sequence (DNA): TGTGCCAGCAGAACGGGGACTAGCGTTTATGATGAGCAGTTCTTC.

The V gene is TRBV7-9, the J gene TRBJ1-1; 8 bases are shared with TRBD1. This CDR3 contains 17 residues. Losses at the gene ends were 5 bases for V and 5 bases for J; bases not matched to a gene: 16. Germline values: CDR1 SEHNR, CDR2 FQNEAQ (reference sequence). The CDR3 is CASSPRTGSLMGTEAFF. The CDR3 nucleotides read TGTGCCAGCAGCCCCAGGACAGGGTCCTTGATGGGTACTGAAGCTTTCTTT.

J is TRBJ2-3 and V is TRBV7-9; tentative D call: TRBD2 (6 bases). The V end was cut by 5 bases, the J end by 0 bases, with 15 bases between. The CDR3 spans 16 residues. Germline lookup yields CDR1 SEHNR and CDR2 FQNEAQ (reference sequence). The CDR3 region is CASSGGTPSSTDTQYF. CDR3 DNA sequence: TGTGCCAGCAGCGGGGGGACGCCTTCTAGCACAGATACGCAGTATTTT.

The chain is built from TRBV5-6 and TRBJ1-2; TRBD1 agrees at 9 bases. The germline V gene encodes CDR1 SGHDT and CDR2 YYEEEE. The CDR3 consists of 13 residues. Trimming cost V 4 bases and J 6 bases; bases outside gene matches: 4. CDR3 loop: CASSPTGGDGYTF. The CDR3 DNA reads as TGTGCCAGCAGCCCAACAGGGGGCGATGGCTACACCTTC. The entire variable domain, with the rest obtained from reference TRBV5-6 and TRBJ1-2, is as follows: DAGVTQSPTHLIKTRGQQVTLRCSPKSGHDTVSWYQQALGQGPQFIFQYYEEEERQRGNFPDRFSGHQFPNYSSELNVNALLLGDSALYLCASSPTGGDGYTFGSGTRLTVV.

The chain recombines TRBV5-1 with TRBJ2-7; 7 bases line up with TRBD1. The CDR3 has 14 amino acids. Germline V lookup: CDR1 SGHRS, CDR2 YFSETQ. J gave up 5 bases and V 4 bases, and 9 bases lay outside the gene matches. The CDR3 here is CASSHPDRIHEQYF. The CDR3 DNA follows: TGCGCCAGCAGCCATCCGGACAGGATTCACGAGCAGTACTTC.

This CDR3 reads CSVVGPGPRPYEQYF. CDR3 sequence (DNA): TGCAGCGTTGTGGGGCCGGGGCCGAGACCCTACGAGCAGTACTTC. The chain carries TRBV29-1 and TRBJ2-7, with D perhaps assigned TRBD1 or TRBD2 (5 bases each). CDR1 SQVTM and CDR2 ANQGSEA come from the germline V gene. The CDR3 runs 15 residues. The germline V and J ends were trimmed by 4 bases and 2 bases, with 18 bases remaining between them.

The CDR3 DNA reads TGTGCCAGCAGTTCTTCAGGGGGCTGGCAGCCCCAGCATTTT. Protein product: CASSSSGGWQPQHF. This chain uses TRBV6-6 with TRBJ1-5; 8 nucleotides agree with TRBD1. CDR3 length: 14 residues. Trimming removed 4 bases from V and 7 bases from J; junction bases left unmatched: 6. In germline, CDR1 is MNHNY, CDR2 SVGAGI (reference sequence).

This chain connects TRBV2 to TRBJ2-7, with no clear D. Germline assignment: CDR1 SNHLY and CDR2 FYNNEI. This CDR3 contains 10 residues. The V and J ends lost 6 bases and 6 bases respectively, with 6 bases between them. CDR3 region: CASRDREQYF. The CDR3, as DNA: TGTGCCAGCAGGGATCGCGAGCAGTACTTC.

This chain links TRBV7-3 with TRBJ2-5; a possible D gene is TRBD2 (6 bases). The CDR3 totals 15 residues. With 5 bases removed from V and 4 bases from J, the gap between germline ends came to 17 bases. Germline lookup yields CDR1 SGHTA and CDR2 FQGTGA. CDR3 coding DNA: TGTGCCAGCAGCCGTTCCGGGCTAGCGACAGAGACCCAGTACTTC. Translating it yields CASSRSGLATETQYF.